This TCR beta chain appears in the sequencing data of a study of spatial heterogeneity in lung cancer. This CDR3 is built from 16 residues. Germline CDR1 is WSHSY and CDR2 is SAAADI. Trimming cost V 0 bases and J 1 base, with 11 bases left between them. The study, taken as a whole, reports: In tumors, expanded intratumoral alpha and beta TCR counts tracked mutation counts.

Note on this clonotype: Its antigen is unknown. This beta chain is off target for a library built for alpha chains, so its abundance means little.

TCRdb analysed the 5' RACE reads with MiXCR anew, one entry per CDR3 protein. Among some 9,300 distinct CDR3 sequences listed, roughly half were seen once. The sample's time point: sample taken at primary tumor resection. The material sequenced was lung tumor tissue, taken at surgery. V is TRBV10-2 and J is TRBJ2-3; D perhaps matches TRBD2 (5 bases). This clonotype was obtained from a female donor with early-stage non-small cell lung cancer. The CDR3 nucleotides read TGCGCCAGCAGTGAGTCGCGGGCGTCTGGCACAGATACGCAGTATTTT. Its protein is CASSESRASGTDTQYF.